This passage covers 30 T cell receptor beta chains from one sample sequenced in a study of early T cells in non-severe SARS-CoV-2 infection. TCRdb reprocessed the 5' RACE reads via MiXCR and lists one record per CDR3 protein. This sample has 25,000 to 30,000 distinct CDR3 sequences, with around 5.8% found just once. This material consisted of whole blood, taken at baseline. Receptors were obtained from an adult who was a healthcare worker with PCR-confirmed SARS-CoV-2 infection or an uninfected control (not recorded which).

In this sample, this clonotype turned up many times. The chain uses TRBV5-6 and TRBJ2-1; the D gene could be TRBD1 or TRBD2 (5 bases each). Germline CDR1 SGHDT, CDR2 YYEEEE. V lost 1 base and J lost 0, with 14 bases in between. The CDR3 extends over 17 amino acids. This CDR3 is CASSLSGPLSSYNEQFF. The CDR3 bases are TGTGCCAGCAGCTTGTCGGGACCCCTAAGCTCCTACAATGAGCAGTTCTTC. Complete variable domain (other parts from reference TRBV5-6 and TRBJ2-1): DAGVTQSPTHLIKTRGQQVTLRCSPKSGHDTVSWYQQALGQGPQFIFQYYEEEERQRGNFPDRFSGHQFPNYSSELNVNALLLGDSALYLCASSLSGPLSSYNEQFFGPGTRLTVL.

Many counts were recorded for this clonotype. This chain connects TRBV6-6 to TRBJ2-7, with TRBD2 identical over 11 bases. Trimming cost V 8 bases and J 3 bases; bases outside gene matches: 6. The V gene's germline CDR1 is MNHNY and CDR2 SVGAGI (reference sequence). The CDR3 has 14 residues. DNA of the CDR3: TGTGCCAGCGGAAGGGGGACTAGCGGCTACGAGCAGTACTTC. Its protein is CASGRGTSGYEQYF.

This clonotype was observed at least ten times. V and J are TRBV5-6 and TRBJ1-6; D might be TRBD1 (5 bases). The CDR3 totals 13 residues. Germline V gives CDR1 SGHDT, CDR2 YYEEEE. V was shortened by 4 bases and J by 15 bases, with 17 bases between the two germline ends. The CDR3 protein is CASSMGQVPGLHF. The CDR3 bases are TGTGCCAGCAGCATGGGGCAGGTCCCCGGCCTCCACTTT.

This chain joins TRBV7-6 and TRBJ2-3, with TRBD1 identical over 9 bases. The ends lost 8 bases at V and 4 bases at J; junction bases unmatched: 7. The CDR3 totals 14 residues. Germline V lookup: CDR1 SGHVS, CDR2 FNYEAQ. CDR3 sequence: CASGHRGHPDTQYF. The CDR3 DNA sequence: TGTGCCAGCGGCCACAGGGGGCACCCAGATACGCAGTATTTT.

This clonotype has ten or more counts. The chain couples TRBV27 to TRBJ2-7, with 9 bases that match TRBD1. Trimming at V came to 2 bases and at J to 0 bases, leaving 2 bases not matched to a gene. CDR3 length: 15 residues. Germline V CDR1 and CDR2: MNHEY, SMNVEV (reference sequence). CDR3: CASSLRTGVSYEQYF. CDR3 bases: TGTGCCAGCAGTTTACGGACAGGGGTCTCCTACGAGCAGTACTTC.

Ten or more counts support this clonotype. The CDR3 region is CATSDGSRTEQFF. The CDR3, as DNA: TGTGCCACCAGTGACGGCTCGCGGACGGAGCAGTTCTTC. The chain carries TRBV24-1 and TRBJ2-1; D not certain. The CDR3 is 13 amino acids. CDR1 is KGHDR and CDR2 is SFDVKD in the germline V gene. The V end lost 4 bases, the J end lost 10 bases, and 13 bases lay between the germline ends.

This clonotype was counted ten times or more. The chain links TRBV12-3 or TRBV12-4 to TRBJ2-7; 8 bases match TRBD2. V trimming: 1 base; J trimming: 4 bases; junction bases outside the gene matches: 3. This CDR3 is built from 14 residues. The CDR3 DNA sequence: TGTGCCAGCAGTTTAGAGGCGGGGGGATACGAGCAGTACTTC. This encodes CASSLEAGGYEQYF.

This clonotype was counted only a few times. CDR3: CASSPPGTGDRGEQYF. In DNA form, the CDR3 reads TGTGCCAGCAGCCCCCCCGGGACAGGGGACAGAGGCGAGCAGTACTTC. This chain joins TRBV7-9 and TRBJ2-7; 10 bases align to TRBD1. The CDR3 runs 16 residues. Germline V lookup: CDR1 SEHNR, CDR2 FQNEAQ (reference sequence). V was clipped by 5 bases and J by 6 bases; unmatched bases: 13. The full variable domain, in which reference TRBV7-9 and TRBJ2-7 provide the parts outside the CDR3, is DTGVSQNPRHKITKRGQNVTFRCDPISEHNRLYWYRQTLGQGPEFLTYFQNEAQLEKSRLLSDRFSAERPKGSFSTLEIQRTEQGDSAMYLCASSPPGTGDRGEQYFGPGTRLTVT.

J is TRBJ2-7 and V is TRBV29-1; 12 bases are shared with TRBD1. CDR3 length: 15 amino acids. The V gene's germline CDR1 is SQVTM and CDR2 ANQGSEA. V lost 5 bases and J lost 3; bases outside the gene matches: 8. The CDR3 region is CSVSGTGGGRYEQYF. The CDR3 nucleotides read TGCAGCGTTTCCGGGACAGGGGGCGGACGCTACGAGCAGTACTTC.

This clonotype was seen only a few times. This rearrangement joins TRBV12-3 or TRBV12-4 to TRBJ2-1; D remains unclear. The CDR3 is 11 amino acids. V was shortened by 5 bases and J by 5 bases, with 4 bases between the two germline ends. The CDR3 loop is CASSTHNEQFF. The CDR3 DNA reads TGTGCCAGCAGTACTCACAATGAGCAGTTCTTC.

This clonotype has at least ten counts. This chain uses TRBV5-6 with TRBJ1-5; a weak D match, TRBD1 (5 bases). Per germline, CDR1 SGHDT and CDR2 YYEEEE. Deletions cut 4 bases from V and 3 bases from J, with 14 bases between. The CDR3 runs 15 residues. CDR3 loop: CASSAYRITNQPQHF. CDR3 bases: TGTGCCAGCAGCGCCTACAGGATTACCAATCAGCCCCAGCATTTT.

The genes are TRBV24-1 and TRBJ2-2; the match to TRBD2 covers 14 bases. The CDR3 covers 15 residues. CDR1 and CDR2 from the germline V gene are KGHDR and SFDVKD. J lost 6 bases, V lost 5 bases, and 1 base had no gene match. The CDR3 protein is CATSGLAGGAGELFF. In nucleotides, the CDR3 is TGTGCCACCAGTGGACTAGCGGGAGGGGCCGGGGAGCTGTTTTTT.

This clonotype was counted ten times or more. The genes are TRBV20-1 and TRBJ1-1, with a possible D match to TRBD1 (6 bases). Trimming cost V 0 bases and J 3 bases, with 8 bases left between them. The germline V gene has CDR1 DFQATT and CDR2 SNEGSKA (reference sequence). CDR3 length equals 13 residues. As DNA, the CDR3 is TGCAGTGCTAGAGAGGGGGCTCACACTGAAGCTTTCTTT. It translates to CSAREGAHTEAFF.

This clonotype was seen many times. This chain uses TRBV4-3 with TRBJ2-1; tentative D call: TRBD2 (7 bases). Trimming shortened V by 0 bases and J by 8 bases, and 20 bases separated the two germline ends. This CDR3 is 17 amino acids long. The V gene's germline CDR1 is LGHNA and CDR2 YSLEER. This chain's CDR3 is CASSQDGGPGFVDEQFF. CDR3 sequence (DNA): TGCGCCAGCAGCCAAGACGGGGGGCCCGGTTTCGTCGATGAGCAGTTCTTC.

This clonotype was counted ten times or more. The chain carries TRBV2 and TRBJ1-5; D remains ambiguous. V was trimmed by 2 bases and J by 7 bases, leaving 9 bases between them. Germline V gives CDR1 SNHLY, CDR2 FYNNEI. The CDR3 is made up of 13 amino acids. CDR3 in amino acids: CASSERAEQPQHF. The CDR3 DNA is TGTGCCAGCAGTGAAAGGGCGGAGCAGCCCCAGCATTTT.

This clonotype showed up many times. This chain joins TRBV6-6 and TRBJ2-3; 10 nucleotides agree with TRBD1. From germline, CDR1 is MNHNY and CDR2 SVGAGI (reference sequence). CDR3 length equals 16 residues. V lost 5 bases to trimming and J lost 3 bases; unmatched junction nucleotides: 8. Written as DNA, the CDR3 is TGTGCCAGCAGTGACGCCGGGACAGGGGTTACAGATACGCAGTATTTT. This encodes CASSDAGTGVTDTQYF.

In its sample, this clonotype was seen many times. The chain uses TRBV18 and TRBJ2-7, with D possibly TRBD1 on 6 matching bases. Germline V lookup: CDR1 KGHSH, CDR2 LQKENI. The CDR3 loop spans 14 amino acids. Trimming removed 0 bases at V and 3 bases at J, with 9 bases between. The CDR3 loop reads CASSPPNRDYEQYF. The CDR3 coding sequence is TGTGCCAGCTCACCACCGAACAGGGACTACGAGCAGTACTTC.

The chain links TRBV11-2 to TRBJ2-1, with a weak D call TRBD2 (5 bases). V shed 7 bases and J shed 6 bases, with 19 bases lying between them. This CDR3 has 15 amino acids. Germline assignment: CDR1 SGHAT and CDR2 FQNNGV. CDR3 protein: CASNHGVARFNEQFF. CDR3 coding DNA: TGTGCCAGCAACCACGGGGTAGCTCGGTTCAATGAGCAGTTCTTC.

This clonotype appeared many times. The rearrangement uses TRBV13 and TRBJ2-4; D not certain. With 5 bases removed from V and 0 bases from J, the gap between germline ends came to 8 bases. The length of the CDR3 is 14 residues. The germline V gene encodes CDR1 PRHDT and CDR2 FYEKMQ (reference sequence). In nucleotides, the CDR3 is TGTGCCAGCAGCCTACTCTTAGCCAAAAACATTCAGTACTTC. Its protein is CASSLLLAKNIQYF.

This clonotype has at least ten counts. The V call is TRBV28, the J call TRBJ2-6, with D hard to call. Germline V CDR1 and CDR2: MDHEN, SYDVKM. Trimming removed 5 bases from V and 2 bases from J, with 7 bases in between. The CDR3 is 14 residues long. The CDR3 loop reads CASSTPTGANVLTF. CDR3 nucleotides: TGTGCCAGCAGTACACCAACTGGGGCCAACGTCCTGACTTTC.

There are many counts of this clonotype. V is TRBV3-1 and J is TRBJ2-7; 9 bases line up with TRBD2. The CDR3 is 15 amino acids. The J segment lost 5 bases and the V segment lost 0 bases, leaving 5 bases of the junction unmatched. Germline assignment: CDR1 LGHDT and CDR2 YNNKEL (reference sequence). The CDR3 sequence is CASSQDSGGRNEQYF. The CDR3 DNA reads as TGTGCCAGCAGCCAAGATAGCGGGGGCAGGAACGAGCAGTACTTC.

This clonotype appeared many times. The rearrangement joins TRBV21-1 to TRBJ2-7; the DNA was not compared with TRBD2, the D call given in the table. TRBV21-1 is noted as a pseudogene. The CDR3 has 16 amino acids. CDR3 region: CASSKALRAYSYEQYF. The CDR3 nucleotides read TGTGCCAGCAGCAAAGCGCTCAGGGCCTACTCCTACGAGCAGTACTTC.

The rearrangement links TRBV28 to TRBJ2-3, with 8 bases fitting TRBD2. Germline values: CDR1 MDHEN, CDR2 SYDVKM. The CDR3 totals 18 residues. V shed 2 bases, J shed 1 base, and the junction held 11 bases outside the gene matches. CDR3 residues: CASSLPPGGGSGTDTQYF. The CDR3 nucleotides read TGTGCCAGCAGTTTACCTCCCGGGGGGGGAAGTGGCACAGATACGCAGTATTTT. The whole variable domain, remainder taken from reference TRBV28 and TRBJ2-3, is DVKVTQSSRYLVKRTGEKVFLECVQDMDHENMFWYRQDPGLGLRLIYFSYDVKMKEKGDIPEGYSVSREKKERFSLILESASTNQTSMYLCASSLPPGGGSGTDTQYFGPGTRLTVL.

This clonotype was counted many times. V usage is TRBV10-3 and J usage is TRBJ2-3; TRBD1 matches 11 bases. CDR1 is ENHRY, CDR2 SYGVKD, per germline. The trim removed 6 bases at V and 1 base at J, leaving 9 bases unmatched. This CDR3 spans 17 amino acids. The CDR3 bases are TGTGCCATCAGACCGGGACAGGGGGTTTCGGGCACAGATACGCAGTATTTT. Amino acid sequence: CAIRPGQGVSGTDTQYF.

Ten or more counts support this clonotype. This rearrangement joins TRBV7-2 to TRBJ1-5; possible D gene TRBD1, 5 bases. Germline V gives CDR1 SGHTA, CDR2 FQGNSA. The CDR3 totals 14 residues. The germline V and J ends were trimmed by 1 base and 9 bases, with 13 bases remaining between them. Written as DNA, the CDR3 is TGTGCCAGCAGCTTAGAGGCCAGGGTAAGGCCCCAGCATTTT. It yields the protein CASSLEARVRPQHF.

This clonotype was counted at least ten times. The chain combines TRBV2 with TRBJ2-3; the match to TRBD2 covers 11 bases. V lost 7 bases to trimming and J lost 1 base; unmatched junction nucleotides: 10. The CDR3 has 17 residues. CDR1 and CDR2 from the germline V gene are SNHLY and FYNNEI. This CDR3 is CASIDPGTSGRTDTQYF. The CDR3, as DNA: TGTGCCAGCATCGACCCCGGGACTAGCGGACGCACAGATACGCAGTATTTT.

In this sample, this clonotype turned up many times. The gene calls are TRBV5-1 and TRBJ1-1; 7 bases match TRBD1. Germline values: CDR1 SGHRS, CDR2 YFSETQ. The junction had 7 bases not matched to a gene; V was cut back by 4 bases and J by 4 bases. This CDR3 is 14 amino acids long. DNA for the CDR3: TGCGCCAGCAGCCTCGACAGGGAAGGCACTGAAGCTTTCTTT. Its protein is CASSLDREGTEAFF.

This clonotype was counted ten times or more. CDR3 residues: CAIRGHESSYEQYF. The CDR3 DNA sequence: TGTGCCATCAGGGGACACGAAAGCTCCTACGAGCAGTACTTC. The chain uses TRBV10-3 and TRBJ2-7; weak D call: TRBD1 (6 bases). Germline V CDR1 and CDR2: ENHRY, SYGVKD. The CDR3 is 14 amino acids. The V end was cut by 6 bases, the J end by 0 bases, with 12 bases between.

V and J are TRBV6-6 and TRBJ2-3; D gene uncertain. Trimming pared 0 bases from V and 0 bases from J, leaving 4 bases between. The CDR3 spans 14 residues. Germline lookup yields CDR1 MNHNY and CDR2 SVGAGI (reference sequence). The CDR3 DNA reads TGTGCCAGCAGTTACTCGGTCAGCACAGATACGCAGTATTTT. This codes for CASSYSVSTDTQYF.

In its sample, this clonotype was seen many times. This rearrangement joins TRBV7-2 to TRBJ2-1; D possibly corresponds to TRBD1 (6 bases). Trimming cost V 4 bases and J 1 base, with 11 bases left between them. Germline V gene sequence: CDR1 SGHTA, CDR2 FQGNSA. This CDR3 spans 15 amino acids. The CDR3 DNA reads TGTGCCAGCAGCTATGATACAGGGTCCTACAATGAGCAGTTCTTC. Translating gives CASSYDTGSYNEQFF.